These 2 T cell receptor beta chains were all obtained from the same sample, sequenced in a study of cytomegalovirus exposure and HLA in healthy donors. Vbeta (60) and Jbeta (13) primers were used in the PCR. Generated by immunoSEQ multiplex PCR, the TCRdb table keeps only in-frame clones and is missing some. The sample consists of under 200,000 clones, 75% to 90% of them appearing once. Sequenced material: PBMCs. The receptors were sampled from a man aged 35 to 55 in good health and CMV-seropositive.

The rearrangement links TRBV30 to TRBJ2-7, with a possible D match to TRBD2 (6 bases). Between the trimmed V and J ends, which lost 0 bases and 3 bases, there was a span of 18 bases. The CDR3 loop spans 16 amino acids. Germline V gives CDR1 GTSNPN, CDR2 SVGIG (reference sequence). CDR3 in DNA: TGTGCCTGGAGTGTAGATCCAAGGAGGGCCGACTACGAGCAGTACTTC. Protein: CAWSVDPRRADYEQYF.

Concerning this clone itself: An end of the junction differs from the germline gene, which may be a read error. The V call is TRBV7-3, the J call TRBJ2-5; 12 nucleotides line up with TRBD2. This CDR3 is 16 amino acids long. In germline, CDR1 is SGHTA, CDR2 FQGTGA. The CDR3 bases are TGTGCCAGCAGCATAACTAGCGGGGGGACCCAAGAGACCCAGTACTTC. This codes for CASSITSGGTQETQYF.